These T cell receptor beta chains were read from a single sample in a study of T cell responses to AZD1222 COVID-19 vaccine. Measured with immunoSEQ multiplex PCR; TCRdb has only the in-frame clones, and not every one. The top ten hold 6.6% of the sample, which has tens of thousands of clones, about 83% seen once. This sample comprised peripheral blood, obtained on day 0 of AZD1222 vaccination. The source is an adult in good health. The CDR3 runs from the conserved cysteine through the conserved F or W. A D gene is named only where the DNA matches it firmly. Expanded clones are given a class, and other clones once, few, many or no size at all.

CDR3nt: TGTGCCAGCAGTGAAGCGGCAGGGGTTACCACCGGGGAGCTGTTTTTT; CDR3aa: CASSEAAGVTTGELFF; d_gene: -; j_gene: TRBJ2-2; abundance: -; v_gene: TRBV6-1
CDR3nt: TGTGCCAGCAGTCCACGAGACAGGGACGGTGGCTACACCTTC; CDR3aa: CASSPRDRDGGYTF; d_gene: TRBD1; j_gene: TRBJ1-2; abundance: -; v_gene: TRBV27
CDR3nt: TGTGCCAGCACATTGGGGCCCCAGAACACTGAAGCTTTCTTT; CDR3aa: CASTLGPQNTEAFF; d_gene: -; j_gene: TRBJ1-1; abundance: -; v_gene: TRBV5-4
CDR3nt: TGTGCCAGCAGTTTGAAGGGTAATTCACCCCTCCACTTT; CDR3aa: CASSLKGNSPLHF; d_gene: -; j_gene: TRBJ1-6; abundance: -; v_gene: TRBV12-3/TRBV12-4
CDR3nt: TGTGCCAGCAGTTCGAGCGGGATGTCCTACGAGCAGTACTTC; CDR3aa: CASSSSGMSYEQYF; d_gene: TRBD2; j_gene: TRBJ2-7; abundance: -; v_gene: TRBV27
CDR3nt: TGTGCCAGCAGCCGAAAAGGGGGCACTGAAGCTTTCTTT; CDR3aa: CASSRKGGTEAFF; d_gene: -; j_gene: TRBJ1-1; abundance: -; v_gene: TRBV7-9
CDR3nt: TGTGCCAGCAGTTTGGACTATATGAGCTCCTACGAGCAGTACTTC; CDR3aa: CASSLDYMSSYEQYF; d_gene: -; j_gene: TRBJ2-7; abundance: few; v_gene: TRBV6-5
CDR3nt: TGCGCCAGCAGTGCGCGCCGGGACAGTATCTCCTACGAGCAGTACTTC; CDR3aa: CASSARRDSISYEQYF; d_gene: TRBD1; j_gene: TRBJ2-7; abundance: once; v_gene: TRBV10-1
CDR3nt: TGTGCCAGCAGCGTAGTACGGGGGACTGCAGGGGAGCTGTTTTTT; CDR3aa: CASSVVRGTAGELFF; d_gene: -; j_gene: TRBJ2-2; abundance: few; v_gene: TRBV9
CDR3nt: TGTGCCATCAGTGTTAGGGCGAAGGACACTGAAGCTTTCTTT; CDR3aa: CAISVRAKDTEAFF; d_gene: -; j_gene: TRBJ1-1; abundance: -; v_gene: TRBV10-3
CDR3nt: TGTGCCAGCACCCTCGACAGATCAGAAGCTTTCTTT; CDR3aa: CASTLDRSEAFF; d_gene: -; j_gene: TRBJ1-1; abundance: few; v_gene: TRBV12-3/TRBV12-4
CDR3nt: TGTGCCAGCAGCCCCGAGGCCAGCTCTGGAAACACCATATATTTT; CDR3aa: CASSPEASSGNTIYF; d_gene: -; j_gene: TRBJ1-3; abundance: -; v_gene: TRBV3-1/TRBV3-2
CDR3nt: TGTGCCAGCAGACGCCAGGGGGCCGGCTATGGCTACACCTTC; CDR3aa: CASRRQGAGYGYTF; d_gene: TRBD1; j_gene: TRBJ1-2; abundance: once; v_gene: TRBV27
CDR3nt: TGTGCCACCGGGGGGGAGAGCACCGGGGAGCTGTTTTTT; CDR3aa: CATGGESTGELFF; d_gene: TRBD2; j_gene: TRBJ2-2; abundance: -; v_gene: TRBV24-1
CDR3nt: TGTGCCAGCAGCTTCGTCAGGGGATCTGGAAACACCATATATTTT; CDR3aa: CASSFVRGSGNTIYF; d_gene: -; j_gene: TRBJ1-3; abundance: -; v_gene: TRBV7-9
CDR3nt: TGTGCCAGCAGCCTAGGACAGGGGGATCATGGCACCTTC; CDR3aa: CASSLGQGDHGTF; d_gene: TRBD1; j_gene: TRBJ1-2; abundance: -; v_gene: TRBV5-4
CDR3nt: TGTGCCAGCAGTTACAGGACAGAAGGAGAAAAACTGTTTTTT; CDR3aa: CASSYRTEGEKLFF; d_gene: -; j_gene: TRBJ1-4; abundance: -; v_gene: TRBV6-5
CDR3nt: TGCAGTGCTCCATACAATGAGCAGTTCTTC; CDR3aa: CSAPYNEQFF; d_gene: -; j_gene: TRBJ2-1; abundance: few; v_gene: TRBV20-1
CDR3nt: TGTGCCAGCAGCTTCGGGACAACTAATGAAAAACTGTTTTTT; CDR3aa: CASSFGTTNEKLFF; d_gene: -; j_gene: TRBJ1-4; abundance: -; v_gene: TRBV7-9
CDR3nt: TGTGCCAGCAGCCGACCCGGGACAGGGACCAATGAAGCTTTCTTT; CDR3aa: CASSRPGTGTNEAFF; d_gene: TRBD1; j_gene: TRBJ1-1; abundance: -; v_gene: TRBV28
CDR3nt: TGCGCCAGCAGCCAAGATTTAGTCTCTGGAAACACCATATATTTT; CDR3aa: CASSQDLVSGNTIYF; d_gene: -; j_gene: TRBJ1-3; abundance: -; v_gene: TRBV4-1
CDR3nt: TGTGCCAGCTCTCCCCCCGGGACAAGGAACACTGAAGCTTTCTTT; CDR3aa: CASSPPGTRNTEAFF; d_gene: -; j_gene: TRBJ1-1; abundance: -; v_gene: TRBV18
CDR3nt: TGTGCCAGCAGCCCCGAAGAGACTAGCAATCAGCCCCAGCATTTT; CDR3aa: CASSPEETSNQPQHF; d_gene: -; j_gene: TRBJ1-5; abundance: -; v_gene: TRBV7-8
CDR3nt: TGTGCCAGTAGTATAGTAGGGGGCAGTTCACCCCTCCACTTT; CDR3aa: CASSIVGGSSPLHF; d_gene: TRBD1; j_gene: TRBJ1-6; abundance: -; v_gene: TRBV19
CDR3nt: TGTGCCAGCAGCCCTGCATGGGACAGGGGAACTTGGAGAGAGACCCAGTACTTC; CDR3aa: CASSPAWDRGTWRETQYF; d_gene: TRBD1; j_gene: TRBJ2-5; abundance: -; v_gene: TRBV11-2
CDR3nt: TGCGCCAGCAGCTTGGGAGGGACAGGGGGAGAGACCCAGTACTTC; CDR3aa: CASSLGGTGGETQYF; d_gene: TRBD1; j_gene: TRBJ2-5; abundance: few; v_gene: TRBV5-1
CDR3nt: TGCAGCTCCCAGGGGGGTTTTGACGGTGAGCAGTTCTTC; CDR3aa: CSSQGGFDGEQFF; d_gene: -; j_gene: TRBJ2-1; abundance: -; v_gene: TRBV29-1
CDR3nt: TGTGCCAGCAGCTTAGGGACAGGGAGGGGCACTGAAGCTTTCTTT; CDR3aa: CASSLGTGRGTEAFF; d_gene: TRBD1; j_gene: TRBJ1-1; abundance: -; v_gene: TRBV7-9
CDR3nt: TGCAGCGGGAGTAAGAACACTGAAGCTTTCTTT; CDR3aa: CSGSKNTEAFF; d_gene: -; j_gene: TRBJ1-1; abundance: few; v_gene: TRBV29-1
CDR3nt: TGTGCCAGCAGCTTAGGGACGGGAGAGGCAGATACGCAGTATTTT; CDR3aa: CASSLGTGEADTQYF; d_gene: -; j_gene: TRBJ2-3; abundance: once; v_gene: TRBV11-3
CDR3nt: TGTGCCAGCTCATTTACGGATCCCCGCAGGTCTGAAGCTTTCTTT; CDR3aa: CASSFTDPRRSEAFF; d_gene: -; j_gene: TRBJ1-1; abundance: -; v_gene: TRBV18
CDR3nt: TGTGCCAGCAGTCCCCCGGGGGGGCGATCCTACGAGCAGTACTTC; CDR3aa: CASSPPGGRSYEQYF; d_gene: TRBD2; j_gene: TRBJ2-7; abundance: -; v_gene: TRBV28
CDR3nt: TGCGCCAGCAGCCCTCAGACAGGCGATAGCAATCAGCCCCAGCATTTT; CDR3aa: CASSPQTGDSNQPQHF; d_gene: -; j_gene: TRBJ1-5; abundance: -; v_gene: TRBV4-1
CDR3nt: TGTGCCAGCTCACCCGCCCGGGACAGGGGGGTCAACAGGGAAGACACAGATACGCAGTATTTT; CDR3aa: CASSPARDRGVNREDTDTQYF; d_gene: TRBD1; j_gene: TRBJ2-3; abundance: -; v_gene: TRBV18
CDR3nt: TGTGCCTGGAGTCACTCCCGACGGACCGGGGAGCTGTTTTTT; CDR3aa: CAWSHSRRTGELFF; d_gene: -; j_gene: TRBJ2-2; abundance: -; v_gene: TRBV30
CDR3nt: TGCGCCAGCAGTGATCCGATAGCGGGACTTTCCACAGATACGCAGTATTTT; CDR3aa: CASSDPIAGLSTDTQYF; d_gene: TRBD2; j_gene: TRBJ2-3; abundance: once; v_gene: TRBV10-2
CDR3nt: TGTGCCAGCAGCAGCCGTCAAGGGATTGAGCAGTTCTTC; CDR3aa: CASSSRQGIEQFF; d_gene: -; j_gene: TRBJ2-1; abundance: -; v_gene: TRBV7-2
CDR3nt: TGTGCCAGCTCACCCTCAAGCGGGAGGGGGGTAAATGAGCAGTTCTTC; CDR3aa: CASSPSSGRGVNEQFF; d_gene: TRBD2; j_gene: TRBJ2-1; abundance: -; v_gene: TRBV18
CDR3nt: TGTGCCAGCAGCTTAAGTTTGGAGTTTTGGGGCAAGAACTATGGCTACACCTTC; CDR3aa: CASSLSLEFWGKNYGYTF; d_gene: -; j_gene: TRBJ1-2; abundance: -; v_gene: TRBV11-2
CDR3nt: TGCGCCAGCAGCTTTCTCGGGACCGACGTTTCTGGAAACACCATATATTTT; CDR3aa: CASSFLGTDVSGNTIYF; d_gene: -; j_gene: TRBJ1-3; abundance: few; v_gene: TRBV5-1
CDR3nt: TGTGCCAGCAGCTTAAGCCTATCTACAGATACGCAGTATTTT; CDR3aa: CASSLSLSTDTQYF; d_gene: -; j_gene: TRBJ2-3; abundance: -; v_gene: TRBV11-2
CDR3nt: TGTGCCAGCAGCGTAGGAGAGGCAGAGCAGTTCTTC; CDR3aa: CASSVGEAEQFF; d_gene: -; j_gene: TRBJ2-1; abundance: once; v_gene: TRBV9
CDR3nt: TGCGCCAGCAGCCTCCAACCTCTGACAGGGAATCAGCCCCAGCATTTT; CDR3aa: CASSLQPLTGNQPQHF; d_gene: TRBD1; j_gene: TRBJ1-5; abundance: -; v_gene: TRBV5-1
CDR3nt: TGTGCCAGCAGCTTAGTAGGACTAGCGGAGAGGAATGAGCAGTTCTTC; CDR3aa: CASSLVGLAERNEQFF; d_gene: TRBD2; j_gene: TRBJ2-1; abundance: once; v_gene: TRBV5-4
CDR3nt: TGCGCCAGCAGCCCGTACTTAATACAGGGGAACACCGGGGAGCTGTTTTTT; CDR3aa: CASSPYLIQGNTGELFF; d_gene: -; j_gene: TRBJ2-2; abundance: -; v_gene: TRBV5-1
CDR3nt: TGTGCCAGCAGCATGCCGGGACACCAGGGGTTGGGCTACACCTTC; CDR3aa: CASSMPGHQGLGYTF; d_gene: -; j_gene: TRBJ1-2; abundance: -; v_gene: TRBV5-4
CDR3nt: TGTGCCAGCTCACTGGGGTCAGGGGGCGCGAATGGCTACACCTTC; CDR3aa: CASSLGSGGANGYTF; d_gene: TRBD1; j_gene: TRBJ1-2; abundance: -; v_gene: TRBV18
CDR3nt: TGTGCCAGTAGTATTATCGACCCTTTAGGGGGTGAAGCTTTCTTT; CDR3aa: CASSIIDPLGGEAFF; d_gene: -; j_gene: TRBJ1-1; abundance: few; v_gene: TRBV19